The clone carrying this TCR beta chain has just a few counts. The data were taken from a study of blood T cell repertoires in COVID-19. Study-level background: Italy, Spain and the United States were the sources of the convalescent and acute COVID-19 samples.

The protocol was immunoSEQ multiplex PCR, while the TCRdb copy is restricted to in-frame clones and leaves out a portion. The repertoire includes around 150,000 clones, 70% to 90% of them detected once, and less than 5.5% sits in the top ten. Germline CDR1 GTSNPN, CDR2 SVGIG (reference sequence). V was shortened by 0 bases and J by 8 bases, with 8 bases between the two germline ends. CDR3 size: 13 residues. The chain has TRBV30 and TRBJ1-6; unclear D gene. The sequencing sample was made of peripheral blood. This receptor was identified in a human donor in a cohort sampled during active COVID-19. The CDR3 here is CAWSVLYDSPLHF. For the CDR3, the DNA is TGTGCCTGGAGTGTACTTTACGATTCACCCCTCCACTTT.